This T cell receptor beta chain was captured by sequencing in a study of blood T cell repertoires in COVID-19. Across the study: From T cells, B-cell-depleted T cells, or PBMCs came the material, which was cDNA or gDNA.

The protocol was immunoSEQ multiplex PCR, while the TCRdb copy is restricted to in-frame clones and leaves out a portion. The sample shows 200,000 to 300,000 clones, approximately 88% of them seen only once. This receptor was identified in a human donor in a cohort sampled during active COVID-19. Sample: peripheral blood.

In DNA form, the CDR3 reads TGTGCCAGCAGCCTAGATACTTCAAGTGAAAAACTGTTTTTT. Protein product: CASSLDTSSEKLFF. The chain has TRBV9 and TRBJ1-4; D is unclear. The CDR3 is made up of 14 amino acids. V lost 4 bases to trimming and J lost 7 bases, with 14 bases between them. The germline V gene encodes CDR1 SGDLS and CDR2 YYNGEE.